This TCR beta chain was retrieved from a study of cytomegalovirus exposure and HLA in healthy donors. Looked up from germline, CDR1 is MNHEY and CDR2 is SVGAGI. CDR3 length: 15 amino acids. Trimming cost V 5 bases and J 5 bases; bases outside gene matches: 10. The donors (healthy individuals) were bone marrow donors. Study-wide points: TCR beta V segments were, for the most part, productive about 87% or about 30% of the time in an earlier analysis. There were a few CMV-associated chains whose specificity for CMV antigens was confirmed in vitro. The study designated over 150 TCR beta chains cytomegalovirus-associated.

PCR amplification relied on 60 Vbeta primers (plus 13 Jbeta primers). Assay used: immunoSEQ multiplex PCR; TCRdb lists only in-frame clones, some missing. The sample contains about 98,000 clones, roughly 70% of which appear only once. Turning to this clone: Its antigen is undetermined. This sample also contains other DNA sequences that code for the same CDR3.

This chain links TRBV6-5 with TRBJ1-1; 8 nucleotides agree with TRBD1. This TCR derives from a man in his fifties or sixties in good health and CMV-seronegative. Sequencing input: PBMCs. The CDR3 loop reads CASSGGQGIGTEAFF. The DNA for the CDR3 is TGTGCCAGCAGTGGCGGACAGGGTATAGGTACTGAAGCTTTCTTT.